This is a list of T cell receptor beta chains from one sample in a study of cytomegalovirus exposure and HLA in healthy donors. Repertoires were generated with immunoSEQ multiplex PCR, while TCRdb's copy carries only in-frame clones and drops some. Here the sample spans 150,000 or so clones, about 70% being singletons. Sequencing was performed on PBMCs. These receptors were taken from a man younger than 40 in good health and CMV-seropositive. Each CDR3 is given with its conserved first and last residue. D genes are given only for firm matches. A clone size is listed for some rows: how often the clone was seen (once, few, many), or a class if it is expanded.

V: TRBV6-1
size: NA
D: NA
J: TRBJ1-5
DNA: TGTGCCAGCGTCAGGAACACGGGACCCCAGCATTTT
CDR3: CASVRNTGPQHF

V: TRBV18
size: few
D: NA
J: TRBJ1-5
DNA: TGTGCCAGCTCACCGTCAGGGCCTGAAGGCAATCAGCCCCAGCATTTT
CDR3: CASSPSGPEGNQPQHF

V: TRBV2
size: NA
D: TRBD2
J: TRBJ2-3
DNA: TGTGCCAGCAGTGAAGGGCTAGCGGGCCACACAGATACGCAGTATTTT
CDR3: CASSEGLAGHTDTQYF

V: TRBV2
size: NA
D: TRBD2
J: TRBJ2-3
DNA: TGCGCCAGCAGTGATGAGCGGGAGAGGAGCACAGATACGCAGTATTTT
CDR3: CASSDERERSTDTQYF

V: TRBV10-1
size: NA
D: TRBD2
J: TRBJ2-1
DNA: TGCGCCAGCAGAAAAACTAGCGGGGACAATGAGCAGTTCTTC
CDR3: CASRKTSGDNEQFF

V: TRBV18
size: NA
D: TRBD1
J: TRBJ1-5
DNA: TGTGCCAGCTCAACAGGACAGGGCAATCAGCCCCAGCATTTT
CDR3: CASSTGQGNQPQHF

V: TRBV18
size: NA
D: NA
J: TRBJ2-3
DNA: TGTGCCAGCTCTGGGGCGTATGTGACAGATACGCAGTATTTT
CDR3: CASSGAYVTDTQYF

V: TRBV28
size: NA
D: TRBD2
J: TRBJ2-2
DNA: TGTGCCAGCAGGCAACTAGCGGATATGAACACCGGGGAGCTGTTTTTT
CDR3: CASRQLADMNTGELFF

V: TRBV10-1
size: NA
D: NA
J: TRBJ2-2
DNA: TGCGCCAGCAGTGAGTCACAGGCGAACACCGGGGAGCTGTTTTTT
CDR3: CASSESQANTGELFF

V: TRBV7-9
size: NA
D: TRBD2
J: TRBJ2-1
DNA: TGTGCCAGCAGCTTATTCGGTAGCGGGAGGGTGAATGAGCAGTTCTTC
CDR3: CASSLFGSGRVNEQFF

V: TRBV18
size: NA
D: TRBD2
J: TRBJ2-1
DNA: TGTGCCAGCTCACCACGGACTAGCGGGAGAAATGAGCAGTTCTTC
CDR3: CASSPRTSGRNEQFF

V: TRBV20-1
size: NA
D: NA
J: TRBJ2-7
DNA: TGCAGTGCTAGTAGCCCCTACGAGCAGTACTTC
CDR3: CSASSPYEQYF

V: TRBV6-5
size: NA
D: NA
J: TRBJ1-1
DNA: TGTGCCAGCACCTACAGGGTTGACACTGAAGCTTTCTTT
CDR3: CASTYRVDTEAFF

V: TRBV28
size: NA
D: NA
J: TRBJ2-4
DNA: TGTGCCAGCAGTTTTTTCGGACAGTCCCGTTCAAACATTCAGTACTTC
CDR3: CASSFFGQSRSNIQYF

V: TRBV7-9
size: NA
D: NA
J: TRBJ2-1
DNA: TGTGCCAGCAGCTTAGAGTTACTAACTGAGCAGTTCTTC
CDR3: CASSLELLTEQFF

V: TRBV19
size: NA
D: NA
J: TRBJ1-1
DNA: TGTGCCAGTAGTCTCCCCGGGAACACTGAAGCTTTCTTT
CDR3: CASSLPGNTEAFF

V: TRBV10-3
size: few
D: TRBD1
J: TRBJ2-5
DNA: TGTGCCATCAGGTCCAGGGGGCCCCAAGAGACCCAGTACTTC
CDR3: CAIRSRGPQETQYF

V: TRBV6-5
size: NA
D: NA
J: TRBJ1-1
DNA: TGTGCCAGCAGTTACCCAACTTCGACAGGTGAAGCTTTCTTT
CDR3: CASSYPTSTGEAFF

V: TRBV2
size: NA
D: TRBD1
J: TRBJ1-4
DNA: TGTGCCAGCAGTCACAGGGGGCGATGGTCGACTAATGAAAAACTGTTTTTT
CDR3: CASSHRGRWSTNEKLFF

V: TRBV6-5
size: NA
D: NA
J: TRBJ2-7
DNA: TGTGCCAGCAGTTACAGTTACAGCTCCTACGAGCAGTACTTC
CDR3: CASSYSYSSYEQYF

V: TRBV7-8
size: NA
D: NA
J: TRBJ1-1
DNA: TGTGCCAGCAGCACCGGGACACACACTGAAGCTTTCTTT
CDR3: CASSTGTHTEAFF

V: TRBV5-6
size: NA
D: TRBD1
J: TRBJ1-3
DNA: TGTGCCAGCAGCTTGATTGGGACAGGAGCCCCCAACACCATATATTTT
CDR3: CASSLIGTGAPNTIYF

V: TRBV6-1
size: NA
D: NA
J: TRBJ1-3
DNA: TGTGCCAGCAGAGAACGCGGGGGGTCTGGAAACACCATATATTTT
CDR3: CASRERGGSGNTIYF

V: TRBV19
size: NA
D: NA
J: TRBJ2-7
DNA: TGTGCCAGTCAACGTAGGGGTACCGGTCACGAGCAGTACTTC
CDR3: CASQRRGTGHEQYF

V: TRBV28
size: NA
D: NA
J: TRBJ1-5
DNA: TGTGCCAGCACCAACAGTCGGCCCCAGCATTTT
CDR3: CASTNSRPQHF

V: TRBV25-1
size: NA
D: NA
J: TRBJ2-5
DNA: TGTGCCAGCAGTGAATTACGGTTCGAGACCCAGTACTTC
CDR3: CASSELRFETQYF

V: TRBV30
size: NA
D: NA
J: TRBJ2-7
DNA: TGTGCCTGGAGGGAGGTCTCCTACGAGCAGTACTTC
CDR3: CAWREVSYEQYF

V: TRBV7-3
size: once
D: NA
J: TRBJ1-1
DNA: TGTGCCAGCAGCCCCAGAGGGGGGGGGAACACTGAAGCTTTCTTT
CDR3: CASSPRGGGNTEAFF

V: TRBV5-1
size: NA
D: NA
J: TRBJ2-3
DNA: TGCGCCAGCAGCTTGTCTGAGTATACGCAGTATTTT
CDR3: CASSLSEYTQYF

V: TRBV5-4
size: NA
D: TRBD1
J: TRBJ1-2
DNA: TGTGCCAGCAGCGTGGACAGGGGAGACTATGGCTACACCTTC
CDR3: CASSVDRGDYGYTF

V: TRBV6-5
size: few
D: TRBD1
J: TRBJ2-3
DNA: TGTGCCAGCAGTCCAGACAGGGTATCAGATACGCAGTATTTT
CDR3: CASSPDRVSDTQYF

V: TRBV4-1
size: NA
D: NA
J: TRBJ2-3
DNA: TGCGCCAGCAGCCAACGGACTGGATATAGCACAGATACGCAGTATTTT
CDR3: CASSQRTGYSTDTQYF

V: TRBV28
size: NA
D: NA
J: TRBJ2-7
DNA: TGTGCCAGCAGTTTTTATTACGAGCAGTACTTC
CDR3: CASSFYYEQYF

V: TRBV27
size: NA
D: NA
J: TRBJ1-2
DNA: TGTGCCAGCAGTTTACAGGGCAGCCTCAACTATGGCTACACCTTC
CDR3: CASSLQGSLNYGYTF

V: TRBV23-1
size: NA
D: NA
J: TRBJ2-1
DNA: TGCGCCAGCAGTCAATCAGCCAGGGGTATTCATGAGCAGTTCTTC
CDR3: CASSQSARGIHEQFF

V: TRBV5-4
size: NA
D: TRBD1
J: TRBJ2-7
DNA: TGTGCCAGCAGCTTGGACAGGGGGGTTGGCGGGGAGCAGTACTTC
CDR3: CASSLDRGVGGEQYF

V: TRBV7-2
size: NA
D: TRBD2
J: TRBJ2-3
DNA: TGTGCCAGCAGCCGACTAGCGGGAGGGTCCACAGATACGCAGTATTTT
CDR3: CASSRLAGGSTDTQYF

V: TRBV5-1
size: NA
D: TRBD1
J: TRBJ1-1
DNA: TGCGCCAGCAGCTTGGGACAGGGAAGGAACACTGAAGCTTTCTTT
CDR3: CASSLGQGRNTEAFF

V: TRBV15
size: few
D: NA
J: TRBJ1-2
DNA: TGTGCCACCAGCAGAGCGACGCCGGGGGACTATGGCTACACCTTC
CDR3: CATSRATPGDYGYTF

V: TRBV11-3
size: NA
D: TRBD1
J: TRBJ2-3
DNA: TGTGCCAGCAGCTTACGACAGGGAAGGGCAGATACGCAGTATTTT
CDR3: CASSLRQGRADTQYF

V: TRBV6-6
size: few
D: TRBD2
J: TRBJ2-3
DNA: TGTGCCAGCAGTAGAGCGGGAAACACAGATACGCAGTATTTT
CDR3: CASSRAGNTDTQYF

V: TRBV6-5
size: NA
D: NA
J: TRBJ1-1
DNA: TGTGCCAGCAGTGGGGATCAGGGGCGCACTGAAGCTTTCTTT
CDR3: CASSGDQGRTEAFF

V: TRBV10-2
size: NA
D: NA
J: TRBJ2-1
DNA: TGCGCCAGCTGGGGACTTCCTTCCTACAATGAGCAGTTCTTC
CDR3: CASWGLPSYNEQFF

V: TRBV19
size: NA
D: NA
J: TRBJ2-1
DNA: TGTGCCAGTAGTATAACCGGGACAAAAACCTACAATGAGCAGTTCTTC
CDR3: CASSITGTKTYNEQFF

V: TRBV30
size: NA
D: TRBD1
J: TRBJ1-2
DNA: TGTGCCTCAAGGGGGCAGCACCGTGGCTACACCTTC
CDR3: CASRGQHRGYTF

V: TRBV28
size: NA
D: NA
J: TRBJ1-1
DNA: TGTGCCAGCAGGCTACAGGGAACTGAAGCTTTCTTT
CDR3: CASRLQGTEAFF

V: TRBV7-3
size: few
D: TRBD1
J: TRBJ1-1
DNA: TGTGCCAGCAGCATAGACAGGGTCGTCAGTATTACTGAAGCTTTCTTT
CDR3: CASSIDRVVSITEAFF

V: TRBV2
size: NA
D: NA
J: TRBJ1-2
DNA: TGTGCCAGCAGTGAGGTTCTCTCCCGGGAGTACACCTTC
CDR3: CASSEVLSREYTF

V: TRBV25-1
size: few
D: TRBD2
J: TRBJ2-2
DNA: TGTGCCAGCAGTGCGTTAGCGGGAGCGAACACCGGGGAGCTGTTTTTT
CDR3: CASSALAGANTGELFF

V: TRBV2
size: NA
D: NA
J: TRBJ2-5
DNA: TGTGCCAGCAGTCGAGGGGGGGCCCTCGGGGGACAAGAGACCCAGTACTTC
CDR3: CASSRGGALGGQETQYF

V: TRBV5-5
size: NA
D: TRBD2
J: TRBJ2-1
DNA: TGTGCCAGCAGCTTGGGGTCTAGCGGGAGTTATGTTGAGCAGTTCTTC
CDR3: CASSLGSSGSYVEQFF

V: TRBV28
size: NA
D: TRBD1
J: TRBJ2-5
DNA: TGTGCCAGCAGTCGACAGGGACCCGGGACCCAGTACTTC
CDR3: CASSRQGPGTQYF

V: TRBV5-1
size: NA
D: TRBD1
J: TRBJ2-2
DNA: TGCGCCAGCAGCTTGGGGACAGGAGCCACCGGGGAGCTGTTTTTT
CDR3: CASSLGTGATGELFF

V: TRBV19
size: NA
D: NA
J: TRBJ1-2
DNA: TGTGCCACCGAGTATGGGGGGAGTATCCCCGGTGGCTACACCTTC
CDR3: CATEYGGSIPGGYTF

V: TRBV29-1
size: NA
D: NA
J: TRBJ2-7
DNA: TGCAGCGTTGAAGATCGCCCCTACGAGCAGTACTTC
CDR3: CSVEDRPYEQYF

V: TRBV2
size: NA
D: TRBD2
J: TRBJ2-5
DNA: TGTGCCAGCAGTTCTAGCGGGCAAGAGACCCAGTACTTC
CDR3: CASSSSGQETQYF

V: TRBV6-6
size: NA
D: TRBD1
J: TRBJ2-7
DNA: TGTGCCAGCAGTTCCGACAGGGTGGGCTACGAGCAGTACTTC
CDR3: CASSSDRVGYEQYF

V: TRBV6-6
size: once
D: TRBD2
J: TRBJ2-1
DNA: TGTGCCAGCCTCCTAGCGGGAGGGACGAATGAGCAGTTCTTC
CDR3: CASLLAGGTNEQFF